This T cell receptor beta chain originates from a study of blood T cells in healthy people across ages. Primers used in a second PCR of about 6 to 11 cycles were a sample-barcoded 5' primer and a J-beta primer mix. MiXCR was run by TCRdb on the 5' RACE reads, yielding one entry per CDR3 protein. The table records under 750,000 distinct CDR3 sequences, around 50% of them present only once. Trimming left V 1 base short and J 2 bases short, with 6 bases between. The CDR3 covers 12 residues. Per germline, CDR1 DFQATT and CDR2 SNEGSKA (reference sequence). Points from the study as a whole: While age rose, TCR beta diversity per million T cells dropped in a roughly linear way.

As concerns this clonotype: Its antigen is unidentified.

The draw of peripheral blood yielded roughly 10 milliliters from each donor. Each sample used at least 7 million PBMCs. V is TRBV20-1 and J is TRBJ2-7; no firm D call. The sequencing sample was made of blood. The receptor was derived from a man older than 75 in good health. DNA for the CDR3: TGCAGTGCTAGAGCGAACACCTACGAGCAGTACTTC. It encodes CSARANTYEQYF.